One sample yielded the 25 T cell receptor beta chains listed below, sequenced in a study of OX40 agonist ivuxolimab in advanced cancers. Receptor amplification or capture employed the immunoSEQ multiplex PCR assay. TCRdb re-hosts the immuneACCESS table, in-frame sequences only. Its copies lack some clones; in the studies checked, an unresolved V gene accounts for under half of them, and the cause for the rest is not known. The sample table shows under 95,000 clones, and about 84% are seen once. The top ten constitute around 7% of the sample. This specimen consisted of CD4+ or CD8+ T cells sorted from blood, obtained in a trial of the OX40 agonist ivuxolimab. These receptor sequences come from an adult with an advanced solid tumor such as melanoma, head and neck, liver or kidney cancer.

The chain combines TRBV6-5 with TRBJ2-7, with D possibly matching TRBD2 (6 bases). Germline CDR1 reads MNHEY; CDR2 reads SVGAGI. The CDR3 extends over 14 amino acids. V lost 6 bases and J lost 2, with 14 bases in between. The CDR3 region has the DNA TGTGCCAGCAGAACCTTAGCGGAACCCTACGAGCAGTACTTC. This encodes CASRTLAEPYEQYF.

The count of this clone is one. The V call is TRBV5-6, the J call TRBJ2-3; D possibly corresponds to TRBD2 (5 bases). V was clipped by 0 bases and J by 2 bases, with 7 bases between them. The germline CDR1 and CDR2 sequences are SGHDT and YYEEEE. The CDR3 is 14 residues long. The CDR3 DNA follows: TGTGCCAGCAGCTTGGGCGGGTCCACAGATACGCAGTATTTT. Its protein product is CASSLGGSTDTQYF.

This sequence joins TRBV2 and TRBJ2-6, with D unresolved. CDR1 is SNHLY and CDR2 is FYNNEI in the germline V gene. The length of the CDR3 is 14 residues. V was cut by 2 bases and J by 0 bases, with 2 bases left in between. The CDR3 DNA reads TGTGCCAGCAGTGAAAGCTCTGGGGCCAACGTCCTGACTTTC. Encoded protein: CASSESSGANVLTF. Using reference TRBV2 and TRBJ2-6 for the parts outside the CDR3, the full variable domain is EPEVTQTPSHQVTQMGQEVILRCVPISNHLYFYWYRQILGQKVEFLVSFYNNEISEKSEIFDDQFSVERPDGSNFTLKIRSTKLEDSAMYFCASSESSGANVLTFGAGSRLTVL.

This chain connects TRBV2 to TRBJ2-1; D is undetermined. CDR1 is SNHLY and CDR2 is FYNNEI in the germline V gene. Trimming pared 3 bases from V and 5 bases from J, leaving 11 bases between. The CDR3 runs to 14 residues. Here the CDR3 reads CASSDLQAHNEQFF. DNA for the CDR3: TGTGCCAGCAGTGACCTGCAGGCCCACAATGAGCAGTTCTTC.

This sequence joins TRBV9 and TRBJ2-2, with D unclear. Trimming took 6 bases from V and 3 from J, leaving 9 bases between them. From germline, CDR1 is SGDLS and CDR2 YYNGEE. The CDR3 length is 13 residues. CDR3 loop: CASTSGYTGELFF. CDR3 coding DNA: TGTGCCAGCACCTCCGGATACACCGGGGAGCTGTTTTTT. Together with reference TRBV9 and TRBJ2-2, the CDR3 gives the full variable domain: DSGVTQTPKHLITATGQRVTLRCSPRSGDLSVYWYQQSLDQGLQFLIQYYNGEERAKGNILERFSAQQFPDLHSELNLSSLELGDSALYFCASTSGYTGELFFGEGSRLTVL.

The gene calls are TRBV5-4 and TRBJ2-1, with 8 bases that match TRBD2. The CDR3 contains 15 residues. Germline V gene lookup returns CDR1 SGHNT and CDR2 YYREEE (reference sequence). The ends lost 0 bases at V and 5 bases at J; junction bases unmatched: 4. The CDR3, as DNA: TGTGCCAGCAGCTTGGAGGGGACTAGAAACAATGAGCAGTTCTTC. Protein: CASSLEGTRNNEQFF.

V is TRBV18 and J is TRBJ1-1; D is undetermined. There are 13 residues in the CDR3. Germline V lookup: CDR1 KGHSH, CDR2 LQKENI. V gave up 4 bases and J gave up 7 bases, with 13 bases separating them. The DNA for the CDR3 is TGTGCCAGCTCACAGTCGATGATCGATGAAGCTTTCTTT. Protein: CASSQSMIDEAFF.

Worth noting for this clone: A junction boundary mismatches the germline segment, possibly from a read error. V is TRBV7-3 and J is TRBJ2-1, with D unresolved. Per germline, CDR1 SGHTA and CDR2 FQGTGA. The CDR3 has 13 residues. CDR3 residues: CASSAKAAPPPIF. CDR3 coding DNA: TGTGCCAGCAGCGCGAAGGCGGCTCCACCTCCCATCTTC.

This clone was counted a single time. V is TRBV5-4 and J is TRBJ1-2; 9 bases agree with TRBD1. Germline lookup yields CDR1 SGHNT and CDR2 YYREEE (reference sequence). J lost 7 bases, V lost 2 bases, and 6 bases had no gene match. CDR3 length: 14 amino acids. The CDR3 region is CASSFGDRAGGYTF. The CDR3 coding sequence is TGTGCCAGCAGCTTTGGGGACAGGGCCGGTGGCTACACCTTC.

The chain uses TRBV5-6 and TRBJ1-1; no firm D call. V was shortened by 4 bases and J by 5 bases, with 12 bases between the two germline ends. The CDR3 extends over 13 amino acids. The germline CDR1 and CDR2 sequences are SGHDT and YYEEEE. The CDR3 loop reads CASSPQTRTEAFF. The CDR3 bases are TGTGCCAGCAGCCCCCAGACAAGAACTGAAGCTTTCTTT.

The sample holds one count of this clone. The V call is TRBV7-2, the J call TRBJ2-7, with 9 bases matching TRBD1. This CDR3 is 15 amino acids long. The V gene's germline CDR1 is SGHTA and CDR2 FQGNSA. With 5 bases clipped from V and 6 bases from J, the junction kept 11 bases outside the gene matches. CDR3 amino acids: CASSPYRGPSSEQYF. The CDR3 region has the DNA TGTGCCAGCAGCCCTTACAGGGGGCCCTCGTCCGAGCAGTACTTC.

V usage is TRBV11-2 and J usage is TRBJ1-2, with a weak D call TRBD1 (6 bases). Trimming removed 5 bases from V and 0 bases from J, with 13 bases in between. The CDR3 length is 15 residues. Germline CDR1 reads SGHAT; CDR2 reads FQNNGV. The DNA of the CDR3 is TGTGCCAGCAGCGGAACAGGGACGGCTAACTATGGCTACACCTTC. Amino acids: CASSGTGTANYGYTF.

The V gene is TRBV11-3, the J gene TRBJ1-3; 7 bases agree with TRBD1. From germline, CDR1 is SGHNT and CDR2 YENEEA. There are 14 residues in the CDR3. V was clipped by 6 bases and J by 2 bases; unmatched bases: 4. CDR3 DNA: TGTGCCAGCAGGAACACAGGGGCTGGAAACACCATATATTTT. Translated: CASRNTGAGNTIYF.

The gene calls are TRBV4-1 and TRBJ2-5, with D possibly TRBD1 on 7 matching bases. Germline-derived CDR1 and CDR2 are MGHRA and YSYEKL. V was trimmed by 1 base and J by 11 bases, leaving 20 bases between them. The CDR3 is made up of 15 amino acids. The DNA of the CDR3 is TGCGCCAGCAGCCAAGGACAGGGCCTTTCGGGGGAGCAGTACTTC. Amino acids: CASSQGQGLSGEQYF.

Only one count was recorded for this clone. The chain joins TRBV6-1 to TRBJ2-7; D call uncertain. Per germline, CDR1 MNHNS and CDR2 SASEGT. The length of the CDR3 is 12 residues. Trimming stripped 5 bases from V and 3 bases from J, with 8 bases between. CDR3 amino acids: CASSPRSYEQYF. The CDR3 region has the DNA TGTGCCAGCAGTCCCAGGAGCTACGAGCAGTACTTC.

A note on this clone: An end of the junction does not agree with germline; a read error may underlie this. CDR3: CASSQSSGTGKPVHF. CDR3 nucleotide sequence: TGCGCCAGCAGTCAATCCTCCGGGACAGGGAAACCCGTCCACTTT. The chain employs TRBV23-1 and TRBJ1-6; TRBD1 matches 9 bases. TRBV23-1 is reported as an ORF; its role is uncertain. This CDR3 contains 15 residues.

The chain carries TRBV30 and TRBJ2-5, with D maybe TRBD2 (5 bases). This CDR3 contains 11 residues. From germline, CDR1 is GTSNPN and CDR2 SVGIG (reference sequence). The V end lost 2 bases, the J end lost 13 bases, and 14 bases lay between the germline ends. In DNA, the CDR3 is TGTGCCTGGAGTTTCTCCGGGGTCAGGTACTTC. Its translation: CAWSFSGVRYF.

This clone came up a few times. The chain recombines TRBV7-2 with TRBJ2-1; 12 positions match TRBD2. The germline CDR1 and CDR2 sequences are SGHTA and FQGNSA. There are 12 residues in the CDR3. J lost 15 bases, V lost 5 bases, and 5 bases had no gene match. The CDR3 nucleotides read TGTGCCAGCAGCCGACTAGCGGGAGAGGTGTTCTTC. As protein: CASSRLAGEVFF.

The chain carries TRBV11-2 and TRBJ1-1; no firm D call. CDR1 is SGHAT, CDR2 FQNNGV, per germline. The CDR3 consists of 14 residues. Trimming took off 3 bases at V and 4 bases at J, with 12 bases between the two ends. The CDR3 region is CASSFSRLGTEAFF. The CDR3 coding sequence is TGTGCCAGCAGCTTTAGTAGGCTGGGCACTGAAGCTTTCTTT.

The chain has TRBV11-3 and TRBJ1-2, with TRBD1 identical over 7 bases. The CDR3 covers 18 residues. V lost 3 bases to trimming and J lost 0 bases; unmatched junction nucleotides: 13. CDR1 SGHNT and CDR2 YENEEA come from the germline V gene. Written as DNA, the CDR3 is TGTGCCAGCAGCTTTCCGTCGGACAGGCCAAGCTCTAACTATGGCTACACCTTC. Protein sequence: CASSFPSDRPSSNYGYTF.

The chain employs TRBV6-5 and TRBJ1-2, with 8 bases aligning to TRBD1. In germline, CDR1 is MNHEY, CDR2 SVGAGI. J gave up 9 bases and V 1 base, and 10 bases lay outside the gene matches. There are 15 residues in the CDR3. For the CDR3, the DNA is TGTGCCAGCAGTTACTTCCCGGACAGGGCGGATAGCTACACCTTC. Protein sequence: CASSYFPDRADSYTF.

The gene calls are TRBV7-9 and TRBJ2-1; TRBD2 agrees at 13 bases. This CDR3 is 15 amino acids long. The V gene's germline CDR1 is SEHNR and CDR2 FQNEAQ (reference sequence). J gave up 8 bases and V 3 bases, and 4 bases lay outside the gene matches. The CDR3 reads CASSFTSGGVDEQFF. The CDR3 bases are TGTGCCAGCAGCTTTACTAGCGGGGGGGTCGATGAGCAGTTCTTC.

V and J are TRBV11-2 and TRBJ2-2; D uncertain. CDR1 is SGHAT, CDR2 FQNNGV, per germline. CDR3 length: 15 amino acids. V lost 1 base and J 1 base, leaving 7 bases between the germline ends. CDR3 nucleotide sequence: TGTGCCAGCAGCTTAGGACTGGAGAACACCGGGGAGCTGTTTTTT. Its translation: CASSLGLENTGELFF.

The table lists this clone with a few counts. This chain joins TRBV4-3 and TRBJ2-7; 7 nucleotides align to TRBD2. This CDR3 spans 17 amino acids. Per the germline V gene, CDR1 is LGHNA and CDR2 is YSLEER. With V trimmed by 3 bases and J by 3 bases, 14 bases remained unmatched. Here the CDR3 reads CASSQELFGLGSYEQYF. CDR3 nucleotide sequence: TGCGCCAGCAGCCAGGAACTTTTTGGACTAGGCAGCTACGAGCAGTACTTC.

This chain joins TRBV2 and TRBJ1-4; 9 positions match TRBD1. The CDR3 runs 17 residues. Per germline, CDR1 SNHLY and CDR2 FYNNEI. J was trimmed by 5 bases and V by 6 bases; bases with no gene match: 13. The CDR3 sequence: CASRDRGGGGANEKLFF. Here the CDR3 DNA reads TGTGCCAGCAGGGACAGGGGCGGAGGAGGGGCAAATGAAAAACTGTTTTTT.